The T cell receptor (beta chain) under discussion was sequenced for a study of blood T cells in healthy people across ages. Turning to the study itself: There was about one barcoded beta molecule captured by template switching per two T cells. General study results and limits: Older individuals had lower TCR beta diversity per million T cells (the decline was roughly linear).

Total RNA was isolated from each sample in quantities of at least 5 micrograms. With 4 bases clipped from V and 7 bases from J, the junction kept 13 bases outside the gene matches. Per germline, CDR1 SEHNR and CDR2 FQNEAQ (reference sequence). CDR3 size: 15 residues. In regard to this clonotype: What it binds is unknown.

PCR was performed a second time for roughly 7 to 12 cycles using a sample-barcoded 5' primer and a J-beta primer mix. TCRdb fed the 5' RACE reads into MiXCR, producing one record per CDR3 protein. The sample yields roughly 900,000 distinct CDR3 sequences, roughly 52% seen once. This TCR was sampled from a man aged 25 to 45 in good health. V usage is TRBV7-9 and J usage is TRBJ2-7; 7 positions agree with TRBD2. The specimen was blood. The CDR3 reads CASSSYVGGNNEQYF. The CDR3 DNA is TGTGCCAGCAGCTCCTATGTCGGGGGGAACAATGAGCAGTACTTC. The full variable domain, with the rest looked up from reference TRBV7-9 and TRBJ2-7, is DTGVSQNPRHKITKRGQNVTFRCDPISEHNRLYWYRQTLGQGPEFLTYFQNEAQLEKSRLLSDRFSAERPKGSFSTLEIQRTEQGDSAMYLCASSSYVGGNNEQYFGPGTRLTVT.